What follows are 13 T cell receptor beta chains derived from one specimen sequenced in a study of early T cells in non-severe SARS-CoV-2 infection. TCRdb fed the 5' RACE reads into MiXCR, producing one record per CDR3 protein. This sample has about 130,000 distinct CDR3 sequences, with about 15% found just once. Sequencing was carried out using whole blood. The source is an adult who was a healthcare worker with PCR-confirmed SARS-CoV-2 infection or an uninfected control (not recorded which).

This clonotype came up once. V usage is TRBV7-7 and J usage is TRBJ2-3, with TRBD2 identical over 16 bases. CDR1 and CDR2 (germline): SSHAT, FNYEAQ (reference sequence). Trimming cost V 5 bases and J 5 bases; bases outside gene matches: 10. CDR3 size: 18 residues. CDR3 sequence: CASSPREGLAGGLDTQYF. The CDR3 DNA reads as TGTGCCAGCAGCCCCCGAGAGGGACTAGCGGGGGGGCTAGATACGCAGTATTTT.

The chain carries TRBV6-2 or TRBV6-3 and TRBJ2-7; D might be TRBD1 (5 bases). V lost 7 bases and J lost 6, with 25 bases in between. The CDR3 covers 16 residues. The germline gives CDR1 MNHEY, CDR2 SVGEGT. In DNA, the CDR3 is TGTGCCAGCACCATAAGACAGTACGATAAGCCGGGCGAGCAGTACTTC. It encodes CASTIRQYDKPGEQYF.

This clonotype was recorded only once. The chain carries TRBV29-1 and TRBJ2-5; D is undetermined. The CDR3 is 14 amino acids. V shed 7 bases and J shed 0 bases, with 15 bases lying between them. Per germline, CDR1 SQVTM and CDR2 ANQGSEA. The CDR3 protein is CSARADSYQETQYF. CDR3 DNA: TGCAGCGCCCGGGCCGACTCGTACCAAGAGACCCAGTACTTC. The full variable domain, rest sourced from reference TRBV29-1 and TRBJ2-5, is SAVISQKPSRDICQRGTSLTIQCQVDSQVTMMFWYRQQPGQSLTLIATANQGSEATYESGFVIDKFPISRPNLTFSTLTVSNMSPEDSSIYLCSARADSYQETQYFGPGTRLLVL.

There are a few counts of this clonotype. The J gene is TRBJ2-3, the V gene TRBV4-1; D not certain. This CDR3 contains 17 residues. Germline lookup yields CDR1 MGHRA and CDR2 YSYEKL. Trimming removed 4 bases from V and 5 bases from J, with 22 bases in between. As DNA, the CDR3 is TGCGCCAGCAGCCCCTCCGGGCAGTCGTTGGCGGTAGATACGCAGTATTTT. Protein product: CASSPSGQSLAVDTQYF.

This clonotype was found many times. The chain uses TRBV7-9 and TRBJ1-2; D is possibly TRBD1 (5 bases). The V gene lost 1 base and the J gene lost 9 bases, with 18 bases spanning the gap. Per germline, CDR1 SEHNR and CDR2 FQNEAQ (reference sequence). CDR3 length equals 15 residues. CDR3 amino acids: CASSLEGRRVVRYTF. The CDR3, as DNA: TGTGCCAGCAGCTTAGAAGGACGCAGGGTAGTTCGCTACACCTTC.

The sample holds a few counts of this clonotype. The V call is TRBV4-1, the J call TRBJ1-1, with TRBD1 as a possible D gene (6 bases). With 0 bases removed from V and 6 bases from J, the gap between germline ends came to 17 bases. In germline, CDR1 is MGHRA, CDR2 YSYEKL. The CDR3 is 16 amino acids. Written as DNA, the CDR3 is TGCGCCAGCAGCCAAGATCACAGGGACACCATGGCTGAAGCTTTCTTT. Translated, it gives CASSQDHRDTMAEAFF.

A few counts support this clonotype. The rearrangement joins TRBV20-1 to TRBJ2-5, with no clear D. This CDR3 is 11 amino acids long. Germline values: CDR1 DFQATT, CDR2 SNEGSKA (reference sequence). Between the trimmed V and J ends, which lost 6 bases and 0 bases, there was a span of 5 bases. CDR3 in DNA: TGCAGTGCAAGCCACCAAGAGACCCAGTACTTC. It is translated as CSASHQETQYF.

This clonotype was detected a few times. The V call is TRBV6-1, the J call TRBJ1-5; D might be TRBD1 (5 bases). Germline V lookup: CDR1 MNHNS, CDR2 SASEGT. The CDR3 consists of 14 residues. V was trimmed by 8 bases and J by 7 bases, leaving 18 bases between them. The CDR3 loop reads CASDEGAGRQPQHF. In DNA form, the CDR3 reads TGTGCCAGCGACGAAGGGGCGGGGAGGCAGCCCCAGCATTTT.

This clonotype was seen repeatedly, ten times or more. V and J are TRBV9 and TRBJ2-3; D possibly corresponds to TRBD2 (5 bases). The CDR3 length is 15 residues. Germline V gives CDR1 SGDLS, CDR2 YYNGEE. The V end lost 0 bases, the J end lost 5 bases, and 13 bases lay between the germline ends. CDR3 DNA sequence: TGTGCCAGCAGCGTAGGGAATAGCGCAAGAGATACGCAGTATTTT. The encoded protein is CASSVGNSARDTQYF.

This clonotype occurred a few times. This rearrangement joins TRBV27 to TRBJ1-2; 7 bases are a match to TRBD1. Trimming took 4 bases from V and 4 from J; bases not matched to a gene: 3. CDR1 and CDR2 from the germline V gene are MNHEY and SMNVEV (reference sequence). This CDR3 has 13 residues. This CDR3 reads CASSSGTVYGYTF. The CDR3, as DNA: TGTGCCAGCAGTTCTGGGACAGTCTATGGCTACACCTTC.

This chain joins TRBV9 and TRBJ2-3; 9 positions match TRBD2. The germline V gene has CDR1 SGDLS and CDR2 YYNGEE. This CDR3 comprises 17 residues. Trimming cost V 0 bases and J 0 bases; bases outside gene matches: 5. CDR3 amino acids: CASSVVPSGESTDTQYF. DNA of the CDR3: TGTGCCAGCAGCGTAGTCCCTAGCGGGGAAAGCACAGATACGCAGTATTTT. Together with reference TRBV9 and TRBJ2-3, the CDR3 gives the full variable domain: DSGVTQTPKHLITATGQRVTLRCSPRSGDLSVYWYQQSLDQGLQFLIQYYNGEERAKGNILERFSAQQFPDLHSELNLSSLELGDSALYFCASSVVPSGESTDTQYFGPGTRLTVL.

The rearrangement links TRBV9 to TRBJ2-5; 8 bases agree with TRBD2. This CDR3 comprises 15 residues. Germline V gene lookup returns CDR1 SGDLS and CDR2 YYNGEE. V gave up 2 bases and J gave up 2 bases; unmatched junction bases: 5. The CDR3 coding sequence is TGTGCCAGCAGCGTGCAAGCGGGAGAACAAGAGACCCAGTACTTC. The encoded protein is CASSVQAGEQETQYF.

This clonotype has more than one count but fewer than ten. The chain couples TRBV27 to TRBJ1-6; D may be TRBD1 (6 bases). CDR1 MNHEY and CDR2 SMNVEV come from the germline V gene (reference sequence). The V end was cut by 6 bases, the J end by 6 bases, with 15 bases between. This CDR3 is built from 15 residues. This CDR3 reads CASSTRRTANSPLHF. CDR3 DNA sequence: TGTGCCAGCAGCACCCGACGGACAGCTAATTCACCCCTCCACTTT.